This T cell receptor beta chain was sequenced for a study of blood T cell repertoires in COVID-19. Study-wide context: Sites across the United States, Italy and Spain contributed samples from acute and convalescent COVID-19.

How the authors handled the data: Nucleated cell number was recorded as an estimate derived from reference gene primer amplification. The method was immunoSEQ multiplex PCR; TCRdb's version includes in-frame clones alone and lacks a portion of them. V and J calls plus clone size are reproduced from that table; the DNA served to infer D and trimming. Here the sample spans about 250,000 clones, roughly 84% being singletons. The V gene lost 1 base and the J gene lost 4 bases, with 5 bases spanning the gap. Germline CDR1 reads SGHTA; CDR2 reads FQGTGA. The CDR3 runs to 14 residues. Material for sequencing was peripheral blood. The chain joins TRBV7-3 to TRBJ1-6, with a possible D match to TRBD1 (5 bases). The source of this sequence is a person aged 70 to 85 with COVID-19, enrolled during active disease. The CDR3 bases are TGTGCCAGCAGCTTAAGACAGTATAATTCACCCCTCCACTTT. Translation: CASSLRQYNSPLHF.